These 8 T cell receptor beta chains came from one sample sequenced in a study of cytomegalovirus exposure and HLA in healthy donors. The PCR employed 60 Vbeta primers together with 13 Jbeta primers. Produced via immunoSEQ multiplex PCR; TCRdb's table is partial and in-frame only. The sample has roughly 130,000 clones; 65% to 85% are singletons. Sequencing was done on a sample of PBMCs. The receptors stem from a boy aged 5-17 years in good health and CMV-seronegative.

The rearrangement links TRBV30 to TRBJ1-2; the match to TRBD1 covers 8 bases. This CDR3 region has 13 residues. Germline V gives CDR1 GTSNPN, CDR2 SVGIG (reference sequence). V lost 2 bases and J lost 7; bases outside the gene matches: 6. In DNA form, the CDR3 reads TGTGCCTGGAGTCAAAACAGGGGGGGTGGCTACACCTTC. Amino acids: CAWSQNRGGGYTF.

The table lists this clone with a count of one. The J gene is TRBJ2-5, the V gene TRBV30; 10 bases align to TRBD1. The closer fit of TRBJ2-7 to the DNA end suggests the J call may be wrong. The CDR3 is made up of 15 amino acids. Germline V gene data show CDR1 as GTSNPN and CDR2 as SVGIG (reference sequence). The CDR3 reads CAWSGDRGRTYEQYF. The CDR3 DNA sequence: TGTGCCTGGAGTGGCGACAGGGGGCGAACCTACGAGCAGTACTTC.

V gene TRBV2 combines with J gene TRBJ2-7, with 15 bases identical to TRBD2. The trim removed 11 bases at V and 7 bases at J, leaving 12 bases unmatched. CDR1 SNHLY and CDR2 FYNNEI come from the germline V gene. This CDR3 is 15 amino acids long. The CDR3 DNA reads TGTGCCGGGGGACTAGCGGGAGGTTCCTACGTGGAGCAGTACTTC. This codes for CAGGLAGGSYVEQYF.

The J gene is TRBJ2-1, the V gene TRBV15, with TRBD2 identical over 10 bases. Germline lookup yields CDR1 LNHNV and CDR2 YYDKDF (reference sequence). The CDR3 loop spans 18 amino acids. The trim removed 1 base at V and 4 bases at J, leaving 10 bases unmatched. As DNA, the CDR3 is TGTGCCACCAGCAGAGGGGTGGTAGCGGGAGGAGAGTACAATGAGCAGTTCTTC. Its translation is CATSRGVVAGGEYNEQFF. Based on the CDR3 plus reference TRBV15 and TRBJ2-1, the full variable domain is DAMVIQNPRYQVTQFGKPVTLSCSQTLNHNVMYWYQQKSSQAPKLLFHYYDKDFNNEADTPDNFQSRRPNTSFCFLDIRSPGLGDTAMYLCATSRGVVAGGEYNEQFFGPGTRLTVL.

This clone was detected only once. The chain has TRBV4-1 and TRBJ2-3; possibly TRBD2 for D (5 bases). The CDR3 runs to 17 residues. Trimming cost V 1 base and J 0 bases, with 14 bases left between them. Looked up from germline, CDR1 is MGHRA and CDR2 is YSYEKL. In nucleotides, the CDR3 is TGCGCCAGCAGCCAAGTTTTGTCGGGATCTAGCACAGATACGCAGTATTTT. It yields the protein CASSQVLSGSSTDTQYF.

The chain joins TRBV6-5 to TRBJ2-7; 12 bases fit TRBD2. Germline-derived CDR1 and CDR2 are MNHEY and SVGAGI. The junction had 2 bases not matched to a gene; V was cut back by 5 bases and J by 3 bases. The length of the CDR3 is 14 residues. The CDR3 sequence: CASSATSGSYEQYF. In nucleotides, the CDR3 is TGTGCCAGCAGTGCGACTAGCGGGAGCTACGAGCAGTACTTC.

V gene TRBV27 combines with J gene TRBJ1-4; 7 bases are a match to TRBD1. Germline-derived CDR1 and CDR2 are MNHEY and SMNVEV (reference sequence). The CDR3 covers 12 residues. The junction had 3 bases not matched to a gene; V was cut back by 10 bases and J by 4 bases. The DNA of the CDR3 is TGTGCCACCGACAGGGTTAATGAAAAACTGTTTTTT. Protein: CATDRVNEKLFF. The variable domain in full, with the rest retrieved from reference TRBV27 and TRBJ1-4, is EAQVTQNPRYLITVTGKKLTVTCSQNMNHEYMSWYRQDPGLGLRQIYYSMNVEVTDKGDVPEGYKVSRKEKRNFPLILESPSPNQTSLYFCATDRVNEKLFFGSGTQLSVL.

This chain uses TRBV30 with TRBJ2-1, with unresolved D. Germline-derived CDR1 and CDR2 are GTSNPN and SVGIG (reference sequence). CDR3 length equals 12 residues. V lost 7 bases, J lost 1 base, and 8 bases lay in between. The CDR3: CAYAASYNEQFF. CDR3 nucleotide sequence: TGTGCCTACGCGGCTTCCTACAATGAGCAGTTCTTC. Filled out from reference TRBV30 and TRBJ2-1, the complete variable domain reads SQTIHQWPATLVQPVGSPLSLECTVEGTSNPNLYWYRQAAGRGLQLLFYSVGIGQISSEVPQNLSASRPQDRQFILSSKKLLLSDSGFYLCAYAASYNEQFFGPGTRLTVL.